This TCR beta chain is drawn from a study of T cell responses to AZD1222 COVID-19 vaccine (dated by TCRdb to about 2021). General notes on the study: AZD1222 recipients whose second dose came at about 4 weeks and those whose second dose came at about 12 weeks were combined into one group, since spike-specific TCR depth and breadth did not differ between the two schedules. Trial participants were enrolled by age into 18-55, 56-69 and 70-plus year subgroups, with about 150, 27 and 61 TCR-sequenced participants respectively. A total of about 240 trial participants underwent TCR sequencing, of whom 207 received two doses of AZD1222 and some 26 received two doses of the MenACWY control vaccine. Findings and caveats that apply to the study as a whole: After two AZD1222 doses, both the breadth and the depth of spike-specific TCRs were significantly higher than at day 0 and than in MenACWY recipients. Conclusions about previously exposed vaccinees were limited because only six AZD1222 recipients were SARS-CoV-2 seropositive at baseline. CD4 TCRs associated with the vaccine covered the entire spike protein, and the dominant responses were in regions 160-218 and 743-854. Participants were mostly white British, with more females than males. The authors suggested clonal diversity may have been underestimated. In the small 56-69-year group, the increase in depth fell short of significance, most likely because of low power. Nearly half of unique spike-specific TCRs reportedly recognized epitopes outside regions mutated in the B.1.351 and B.1.1.7 variants. Because no day 14 peak-response samples were available, the repertoires could be characterized only after the peak T cell response.

The time point label of this sample denotes: baseline before first vaccination. Vaccinee samples were obtained from the UK trials COV001 and COV002, which included a single-blind randomized controlled phase 2/3 trial of AZD1222 (ChAdOx1 nCoV-19) in healthy adults. Trial participant PBMC samples were collected at day 0 and day 28 after the second dose for TCRbeta chain sequencing. Including the terminal cysteine and phenylalanine, the CDR3 comprises 14 residues. The read is trimmed to its CDR3 DNA, 42 bases read in frame from base 1. Looking up the germline V gene yields CDR1 SGHAT and CDR2 FQNNGV. V is trimmed back by 1 base and J by 2 bases, and the junction contains 2 bases that no gene match accounts for. The CDR3 regions of human TCRbeta chains were subjected to immunosequencing. In the source study's methods: TCRs in the repertoires were matched against a reference library of SARS-CoV-2-specific TCRs that had been generated with the MIRA antigen-specificity platform. Breadth was defined as the fraction of unique TCRs that were SARS-CoV-2-associated. Depth was defined as the fraction of total T cells that were SARS-CoV-2-associated. Using the MIRA data, each spike-specific TCR was mapped to the spike region that the TCR reacts to and placed in a CD4 or CD8 class. Log10-transformed breadth and depth values were compared by one-way ANOVA with Sidak's multiple comparisons tests. TCRdb retrieved this table from immuneACCESS and kept in-frame rearrangements only. Not all clones are present; in checked studies, unresolved V genes account for under half, and no reason is known for the remainder. The DNA gave D and trimming, while V, J and clone size come from that table. The sample table records tens of thousands of clones; around 80% of these occur just once. The ten largest clonotypes hold 12% of the sample.

This clone has only a few counts. Its antigen is currently not known. The record has no base qualities; no much larger clone is one base away. This clonotype was obtained from an adult in good health. The V gene is TRBV11-2 and the J gene is TRBJ2-7; TRBD1 fits 7 bases in the junction. This specimen was peripheral blood, taken on day 0 of AZD1222 vaccination. CDR3 sequence: CASSLGQGPYEQYF. The nucleotide sequence is TGTGCCAGCAGCTTAGGACAGGGACCCTACGAGCAGTACTTC.